This TCR beta chain was sequenced in a study of radiation and T cells in renal cell carcinoma. For the study at large: Nephrectomy followed 15 Gy stereotactic body radiation by 4 weeks.

This sample's time point: blood 2 weeks post-SBRT. The sample's treatment: 15 Gy SBRT to primary tumor, nephrectomy 4 weeks later. Study observations and caveats: From baseline, blood top tumor clonotypes peaked at 2 weeks post-radiation.

A remark on this clone: What it recognizes is unknown.

The protocol was immunoSEQ multiplex PCR, while the TCRdb copy is restricted to in-frame clones and leaves out a portion. The data contain 100,000 to 150,000 clones, more than 70% of them singletons. This sequence originates from a woman aged 70-85 years with renal cell carcinoma. Sequences were derived from blood, sampled from a patient whose treatment included radiotherapy and nephrectomy.

The CDR3 reads CASSNTGTGNTGELFF. CDR3 in DNA: TGCGCCAGCAGCAATACCGGGACAGGGAACACCGGGGAGCTGTTTTTT. This chain links TRBV5-1 with TRBJ2-2, with 8 bases lining up with TRBD1. The junction had 6 bases not matched to a gene; V was cut back by 4 bases and J by 1 base. The germline gives CDR1 SGHRS, CDR2 YFSETQ. This CDR3 has 16 amino acids. Supplemented by reference TRBV5-1 and TRBJ2-2, the full variable domain reads KAGVTQTPRYLIKTRGQQVTLSCSPISGHRSVSWYQQTPGQGLQFLFEYFSETQRNKGNFPGRFSGRQFSNSRSEMNVSTLELGDSALYLCASSNTGTGNTGELFFGEGSRLTVL.